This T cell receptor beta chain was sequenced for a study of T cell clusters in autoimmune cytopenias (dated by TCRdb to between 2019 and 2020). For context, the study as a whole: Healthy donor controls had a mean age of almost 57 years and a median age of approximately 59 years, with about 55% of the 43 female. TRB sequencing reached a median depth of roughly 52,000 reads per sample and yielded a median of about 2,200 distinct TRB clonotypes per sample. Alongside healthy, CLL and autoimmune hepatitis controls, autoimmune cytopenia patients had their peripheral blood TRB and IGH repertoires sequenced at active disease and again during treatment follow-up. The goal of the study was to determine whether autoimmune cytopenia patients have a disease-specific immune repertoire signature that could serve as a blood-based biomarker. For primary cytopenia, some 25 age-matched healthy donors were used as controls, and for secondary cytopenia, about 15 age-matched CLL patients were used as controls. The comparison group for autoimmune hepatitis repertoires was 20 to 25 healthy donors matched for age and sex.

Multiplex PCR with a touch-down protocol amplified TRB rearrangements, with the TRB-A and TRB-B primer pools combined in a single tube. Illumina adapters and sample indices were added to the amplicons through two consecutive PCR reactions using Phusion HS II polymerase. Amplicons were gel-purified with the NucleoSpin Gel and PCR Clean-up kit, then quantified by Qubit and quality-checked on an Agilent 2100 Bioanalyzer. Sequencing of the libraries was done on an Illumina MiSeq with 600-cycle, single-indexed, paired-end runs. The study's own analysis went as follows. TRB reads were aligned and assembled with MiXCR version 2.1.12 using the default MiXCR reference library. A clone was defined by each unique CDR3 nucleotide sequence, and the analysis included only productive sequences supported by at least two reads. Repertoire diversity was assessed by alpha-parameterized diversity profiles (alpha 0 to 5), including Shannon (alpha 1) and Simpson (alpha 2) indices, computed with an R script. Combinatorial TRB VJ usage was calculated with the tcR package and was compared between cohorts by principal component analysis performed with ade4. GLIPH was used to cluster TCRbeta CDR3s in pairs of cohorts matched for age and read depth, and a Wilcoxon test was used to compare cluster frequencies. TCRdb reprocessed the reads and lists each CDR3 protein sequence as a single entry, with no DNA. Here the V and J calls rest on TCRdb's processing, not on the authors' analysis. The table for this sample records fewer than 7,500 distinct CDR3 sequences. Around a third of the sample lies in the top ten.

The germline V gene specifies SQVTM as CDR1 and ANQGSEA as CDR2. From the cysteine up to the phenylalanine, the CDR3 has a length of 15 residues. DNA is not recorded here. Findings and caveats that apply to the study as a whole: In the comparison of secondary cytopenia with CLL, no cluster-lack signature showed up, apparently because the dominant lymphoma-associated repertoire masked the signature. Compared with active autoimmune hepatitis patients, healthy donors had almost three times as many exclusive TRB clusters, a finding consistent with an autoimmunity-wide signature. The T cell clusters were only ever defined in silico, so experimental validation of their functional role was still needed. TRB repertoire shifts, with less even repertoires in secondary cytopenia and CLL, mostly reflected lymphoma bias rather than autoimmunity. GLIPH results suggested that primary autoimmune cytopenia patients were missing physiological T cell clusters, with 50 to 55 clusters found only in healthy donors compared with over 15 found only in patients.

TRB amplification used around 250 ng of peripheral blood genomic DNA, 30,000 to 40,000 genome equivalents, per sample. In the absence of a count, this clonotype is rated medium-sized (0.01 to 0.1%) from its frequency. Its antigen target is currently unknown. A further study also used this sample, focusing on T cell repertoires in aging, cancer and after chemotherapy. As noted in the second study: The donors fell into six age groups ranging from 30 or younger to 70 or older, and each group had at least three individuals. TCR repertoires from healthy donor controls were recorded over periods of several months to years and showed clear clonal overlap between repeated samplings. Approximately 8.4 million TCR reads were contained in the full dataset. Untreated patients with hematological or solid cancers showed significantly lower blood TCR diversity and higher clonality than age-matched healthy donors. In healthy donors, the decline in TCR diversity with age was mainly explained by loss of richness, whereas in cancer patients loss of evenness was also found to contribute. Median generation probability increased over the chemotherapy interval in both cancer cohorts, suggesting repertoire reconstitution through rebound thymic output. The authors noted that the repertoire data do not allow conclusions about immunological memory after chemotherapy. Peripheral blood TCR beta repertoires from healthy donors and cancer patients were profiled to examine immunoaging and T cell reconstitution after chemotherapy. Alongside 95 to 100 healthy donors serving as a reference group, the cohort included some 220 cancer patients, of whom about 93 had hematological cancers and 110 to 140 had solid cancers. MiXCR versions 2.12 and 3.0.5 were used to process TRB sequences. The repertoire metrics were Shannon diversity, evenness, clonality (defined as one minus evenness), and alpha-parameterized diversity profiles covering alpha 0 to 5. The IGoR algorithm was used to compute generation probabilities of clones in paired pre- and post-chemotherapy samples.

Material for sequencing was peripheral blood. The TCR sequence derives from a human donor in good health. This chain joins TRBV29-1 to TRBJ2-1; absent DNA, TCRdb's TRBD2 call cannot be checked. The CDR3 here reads CSVERTSGSFDEQFF.